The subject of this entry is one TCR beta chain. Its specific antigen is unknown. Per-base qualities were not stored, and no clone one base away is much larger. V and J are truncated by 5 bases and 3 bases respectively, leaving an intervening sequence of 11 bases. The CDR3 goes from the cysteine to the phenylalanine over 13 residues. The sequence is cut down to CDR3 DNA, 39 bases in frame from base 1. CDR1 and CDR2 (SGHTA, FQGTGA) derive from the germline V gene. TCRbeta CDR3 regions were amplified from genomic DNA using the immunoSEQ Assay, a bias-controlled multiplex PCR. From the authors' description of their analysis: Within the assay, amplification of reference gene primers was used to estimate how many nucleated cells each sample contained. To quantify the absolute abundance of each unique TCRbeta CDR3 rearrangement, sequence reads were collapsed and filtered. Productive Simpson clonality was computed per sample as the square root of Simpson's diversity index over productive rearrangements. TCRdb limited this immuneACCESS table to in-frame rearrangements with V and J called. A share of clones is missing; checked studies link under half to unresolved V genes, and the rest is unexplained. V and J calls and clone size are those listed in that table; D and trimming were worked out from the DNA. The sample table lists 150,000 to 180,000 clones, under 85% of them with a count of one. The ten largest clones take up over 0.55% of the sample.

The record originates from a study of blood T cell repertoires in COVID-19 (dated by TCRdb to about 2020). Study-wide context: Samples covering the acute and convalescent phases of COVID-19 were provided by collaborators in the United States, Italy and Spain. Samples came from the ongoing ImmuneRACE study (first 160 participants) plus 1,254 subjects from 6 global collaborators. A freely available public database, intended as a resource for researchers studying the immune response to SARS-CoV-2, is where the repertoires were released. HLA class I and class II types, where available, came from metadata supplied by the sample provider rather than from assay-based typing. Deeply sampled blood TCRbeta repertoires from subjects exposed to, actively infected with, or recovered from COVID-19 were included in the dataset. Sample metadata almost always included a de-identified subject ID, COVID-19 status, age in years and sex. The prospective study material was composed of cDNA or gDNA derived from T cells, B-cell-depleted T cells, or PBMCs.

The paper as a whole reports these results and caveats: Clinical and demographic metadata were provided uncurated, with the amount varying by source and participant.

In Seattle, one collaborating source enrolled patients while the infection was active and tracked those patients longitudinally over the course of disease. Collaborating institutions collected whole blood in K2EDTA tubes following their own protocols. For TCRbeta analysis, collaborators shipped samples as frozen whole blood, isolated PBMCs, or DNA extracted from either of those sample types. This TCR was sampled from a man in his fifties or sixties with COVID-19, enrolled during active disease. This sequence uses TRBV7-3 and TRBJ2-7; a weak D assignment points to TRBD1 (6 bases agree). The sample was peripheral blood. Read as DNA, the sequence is TGTGCCAGCAGCCTCGGACAGAACTACGAGCAGTACTTC. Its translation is CASSLGQNYEQYF.